A single sample gave rise to the 25 T cell receptor beta chains below, sequenced in a study of T cells in Graves' hyperthyroidism and ophthalmopathy. Amplification targeted TCR beta CDR3 regions from RNA transcripts. The HTBI set primed first-round TCR CDR3 RT-PCR. TCRdb processed the multiplex PCR reads anew with MiXCR; each CDR3 protein has one entry. The sample has about 700,000 distinct CDR3 sequences, approximately 14% seen once. Sequences were obtained from blood. The receptors shown here come from a woman between 18 and 30 years old with Graves' hyperthyroidism.

This clonotype was observed many times. The chain couples TRBV24-1 to TRBJ2-1; D is perhaps TRBD1 (5 bases). Germline loops: CDR1 KGHDR, CDR2 SFDVKD. Trimming removed 4 bases at V and 2 bases at J, with 11 bases between. CDR3 length: 15 amino acids. In DNA, the CDR3 is TGTGCCACCAGTGAACTCCAGGGAACCTACAATGAGCAGTTCTTC. This codes for CATSELQGTYNEQFF.

This clonotype was detected many times. V gene TRBV28 combines with J gene TRBJ1-6; no clear D. V dropped 6 bases and J dropped 0 bases, with 15 bases sitting between them. This CDR3 is built from 17 residues. Germline values: CDR1 MDHEN, CDR2 SYDVKM. CDR3 loop: CASSPLRLNSYNSPLHF. CDR3 DNA sequence: TGTGCCAGCAGCCCGCTACGGCTGAACTCCTATAATTCACCCCTCCACTTT.

This clonotype was seen at least ten times. V and J are TRBV11-2 and TRBJ2-3; D may be TRBD2 (6 bases). Germline CDR1 reads SGHAT; CDR2 reads FQNNGV. The CDR3 is 15 residues long. The V end lost 2 bases, the J end lost 0 bases, and 9 bases lay between the germline ends. The DNA for the CDR3 is TGTGCCAGCAGCTTAAACGGGGGTAGCACAGATACGCAGTATTTT. Translation gives CASSLNGGSTDTQYF. Complete variable domain (other parts from reference TRBV11-2 and TRBJ2-3): EAGVAQSPRYKIIEKRQSVAFWCNPISGHATLYWYQQILGQGPKLLIQFQNNGVVDDSQLPKDRFSAERLKGVDSTLKIQPAKLEDSAVYLCASSLNGGSTDTQYFGPGTRLTVL.

This clonotype was counted ten times or more. The V call is TRBV20-1, the J call TRBJ2-3, with 12 bases lining up with TRBD2. The germline V gene has CDR1 DFQATT and CDR2 SNEGSKA (reference sequence). The CDR3 length is 14 residues. The J segment lost 6 bases and the V segment lost 3 bases, leaving 4 bases of the junction unmatched. The CDR3 DNA reads TGCAGTGCTAGGACTAGCGGGAGCGGTGATACGCAGTATTTT. It translates to CSARTSGSGDTQYF.

This clonotype was seen at least ten times. The chain joins TRBV28 to TRBJ2-5; 9 bases align to TRBD2. CDR3 length: 16 amino acids. Trimming at V came to 4 bases and at J to 1 base, leaving 7 bases not matched to a gene. Germline loops: CDR1 MDHEN, CDR2 SYDVKM. The CDR3 loop reads CASSSLGLASQETQYF. The DNA of the CDR3 is TGTGCCAGCAGTTCTCTTGGACTAGCGAGCCAAGAGACCCAGTACTTC.

The chain employs TRBV20-1 and TRBJ2-7; 10 bases are shared with TRBD1. After removal of 4 bases from V and 2 bases from J, the junction contained 14 bases not matched to a gene. CDR3 length: 17 amino acids. In germline, CDR1 is DFQATT, CDR2 SNEGSKA (reference sequence). CDR3 DNA: TGCAGTGCTAAGGGACAGGGGAACCTAGCGGGCCCCTACGAGCAGTACTTC. Its translation: CSAKGQGNLAGPYEQYF.

This clonotype has ten or more counts. The rearrangement uses TRBV3-1 and TRBJ2-5; D is unresolved. The ends were cut back, 2 bases at V and 1 base at J, with 14 bases in the middle. Germline-derived CDR1 and CDR2 are LGHDT and YNNKEL (reference sequence). This CDR3 has 16 residues. The CDR3 region is CASSQREYSFQETQYF. The CDR3 bases are TGTGCCAGCAGCCAAAGGGAATACTCCTTCCAAGAGACCCAGTACTTC.

CDR3 DNA: TGTGCCAGCAGTGAACCAGAGGGGAACTATGGCTACACCTTC. Translating it yields CASSEPEGNYGYTF. The chain employs TRBV6-1 and TRBJ1-2, with D perhaps TRBD1 (5 bases). The CDR3 contains 14 residues. Per the germline V gene, CDR1 is MNHNS and CDR2 is SASEGT. V was clipped by 2 bases and J by 2 bases, with 9 bases between them.

This clonotype was seen at least ten times. The rearrangement uses TRBV27 and TRBJ2-4; a weak D match, TRBD2 (5 bases). Looked up from germline, CDR1 is MNHEY and CDR2 is SMNVEV (reference sequence). The CDR3 contains 11 residues. V was trimmed by 5 bases and J by 9 bases, leaving 8 bases between them. This chain's CDR3 is CASSTEGIQYF. CDR3 coding DNA: TGTGCCAGCAGTACAGAGGGCATTCAGTACTTC.

This clonotype was seen ten or more times. The chain carries TRBV7-9 and TRBJ2-7, with a tentative D call TRBD2 (5 bases). V lost 5 bases, J lost 4 bases, and 18 bases lay in between. CDR1 and CDR2 from the germline V gene are SEHNR and FQNEAQ (reference sequence). The CDR3 loop spans 15 amino acids. CDR3 residues: CASSGGYSEQYEQYF. CDR3 in DNA: TGTGCCAGCAGCGGCGGGTATAGCGAACAATACGAGCAGTACTTC.

This clonotype has more than one count but fewer than ten. The CDR3 DNA sequence: TGCGCCAGCAGCTTTAATGCGGGATTGGTCTACGAGCAGTACTTC. Amino acid sequence: CASSFNAGLVYEQYF. The chain recombines TRBV5-1 with TRBJ2-7; D is perhaps TRBD2 (6 bases). This CDR3 has 15 amino acids. CDR1 and CDR2 (germline): SGHRS, YFSETQ. With 2 bases removed from V and 3 bases from J, the gap between germline ends came to 15 bases.

The chain is built from TRBV11-3 and TRBJ1-2; maybe TRBD1 (5 bases). Germline CDR1 is SGHNT and CDR2 is YENEEA. This CDR3 has 14 amino acids. V was pared by 1 base and J by 4 bases, with 10 bases between. The CDR3 DNA reads TGTGCCAGCAGCTTAGTAGGGGACCTCTATGGCTACACCTTC. This translates into CASSLVGDLYGYTF.

This clonotype occurred a few times. The chain joins TRBV18 to TRBJ2-1; TRBD2 agrees at 8 bases. The V gene's germline CDR1 is KGHSH and CDR2 LQKENI. Germline trimming cut 6 bases from V and 2 bases from J; bases unmatched to any gene: 9. The length of the CDR3 is 16 residues. This CDR3 reads CASSRAGGATYNEQFF. The DNA of the CDR3 is TGTGCCAGCTCTCGCGCGGGGGGAGCCACCTACAATGAGCAGTTCTTC. Full variable domain (missing parts from reference TRBV18 and TRBJ2-1): NAGVMQNPRHLVRRRGQEARLRCSPMKGHSHVYWYRQLPEEGLKFMVYLQKENIIDESGMPKERFSAEFPKEGPSILRIQQVVRGDSAAYFCASSRAGGATYNEQFFGPGTRLTVL.

This clonotype was counted between two and nine times. V gene TRBV7-9 combines with J gene TRBJ2-1, with D hard to call. Trimming took 6 bases from V and 0 from J, leaving 15 bases between them. CDR1 is SEHNR, CDR2 FQNEAQ, per germline (reference sequence). The CDR3 runs 16 residues. Written as DNA, the CDR3 is TGTGCCAGCAGTACTTCCCTAGGGTTCTCCTACAATGAGCAGTTCTTC. Its protein is CASSTSLGFSYNEQFF.

This clonotype has more than one count but fewer than ten. The gene calls are TRBV4-1 and TRBJ2-6; D is undetermined. The CDR3 runs to 14 residues. The V gene's germline CDR1 is MGHRA and CDR2 YSYEKL. V dropped 2 bases and J dropped 4 bases, with 6 bases sitting between them. CDR3 residues: CASSQSLGANVLTF. CDR3 nucleotides: TGCGCCAGCAGCCAAAGTCTGGGGGCCAACGTCCTGACTTTC.

The rearrangement links TRBV27 to TRBJ1-2; tentatively, D is TRBD1 (5 bases). CDR1 and CDR2 from the germline V gene are MNHEY and SMNVEV (reference sequence). V was clipped by 2 bases and J by 5 bases, with 18 bases between them. The CDR3 has 16 amino acids. CDR3 region: CASSLTSRQRFYGYTF. The CDR3, as DNA: TGTGCCAGCAGTTTAACCTCCCGACAGAGATTTTATGGCTACACCTTC.

The chain carries TRBV10-2 and TRBJ1-5, with D possibly TRBD1 on 6 matching bases. V was cut by 6 bases and J by 3 bases, with 12 bases left in between. Germline CDR1 is WSHSY and CDR2 is SAAADI. The CDR3 runs to 14 residues. This chain's CDR3 is CASSFGQLNQPQHF. DNA for the CDR3: TGCGCCAGCAGCTTCGGACAGCTCAATCAGCCCCAGCATTTT.

V usage is TRBV7-3 and J usage is TRBJ2-3; possible D gene TRBD1, 5 bases. Trimming cost V 3 bases and J 2 bases, with 6 bases left between them. CDR1 is SGHTA and CDR2 is FQGTGA in the germline V gene. This CDR3 is 13 amino acids long. This chain's CDR3 is CASSLDNTDTQYF. The CDR3 bases are TGTGCCAGCAGCTTGGACAACACAGATACGCAGTATTTT.

The rearrangement links TRBV5-4 to TRBJ1-2; no firm D call. Trimming shortened V by 7 bases and J by 2 bases, and 9 bases separated the two germline ends. This CDR3 spans 12 amino acids. Germline lookup yields CDR1 SGHNT and CDR2 YYREEE (reference sequence). The chain's CDR3 is CASLEQNYGYTF. The DNA for the CDR3 is TGTGCCAGCCTTGAACAAAACTATGGCTACACCTTC.

This clonotype was seen only a few times. The V and J genes are TRBV7-9 and TRBJ1-1; D is possibly TRBD1 (5 bases). CDR1 is SEHNR and CDR2 is FQNEAQ in the germline V gene (reference sequence). Trimming pared 5 bases from V and 6 bases from J, leaving 13 bases between. The CDR3 has 13 residues. The CDR3 region has the DNA TGTGCCAGCAGCCCGCCTTCGGGGGCTGAAGCTTTCTTT. Translating gives CASSPPSGAEAFF.

This chain joins TRBV30 and TRBJ2-5, with D perhaps matching TRBD1 (6 bases). V lost 4 bases and J lost 1, with 13 bases in between. In germline, CDR1 is GTSNPN, CDR2 SVGIG (reference sequence). The CDR3 spans 14 residues. Here the CDR3 reads CAWKRGRFQETQYF. The CDR3 nucleotides are TGTGCCTGGAAGAGGGGGAGATTCCAAGAGACCCAGTACTTC.

This clonotype was seen ten or more times. V gene TRBV18 combines with J gene TRBJ1-6; 8 bases align to TRBD1. The CDR3 runs 14 residues. Germline V gene sequence: CDR1 KGHSH, CDR2 LQKENI. The V and J ends lost 4 bases and 10 bases, in that order; junction bases with no gene match: 6. In DNA, the CDR3 is TGTGCCAGCTCACATTACGACAGGGGATCACCCCTCCACTTT. Translation: CASSHYDRGSPLHF.

V is TRBV20-1 and J is TRBJ1-4; tentative D call: TRBD1 (5 bases). Trimming pared 6 bases from V and 5 bases from J, leaving 10 bases between. The CDR3 runs to 12 residues. The germline V gene encodes CDR1 DFQATT and CDR2 SNEGSKA (reference sequence). CDR3 nucleotide sequence: TGCAGTGCGTCAGGGCCAAATGAAAAACTGTTTTTT. This sequence encodes CSASGPNEKLFF.

Turning to this clonotype: Mismatch with germline at one junction end may stem from a read error. The J gene is TRBJ2-7, the V gene TRBV19; TRBD2 might be the D (5 bases). This CDR3 has 15 residues. Germline values: CDR1 LNHDA, CDR2 SQIVND (reference sequence). This CDR3 is CASRLRGIRSYGQYF. The CDR3 coding sequence is TGTGCCAGTAGACTCCGGGGTATTCGTTCCTACGGGCAGTACTTC.

As to this clonotype: This may arise from a read error, as a much more abundant clone is one base away. The chain uses TRBV11-2 and TRBJ2-5, with 7 bases that match TRBD1. CDR3 length equals 12 residues. The germline CDR1 and CDR2 sequences are SGHAT and FQNNGV. The V segment lost 4 bases and the J segment 4 bases; nucleotides outside the gene matches: 0. CDR3 region: CASSWTGETQYF. CDR3 coding DNA: TGTGCCAGCAGCTGGACAGGAGAGACCCAGTACTTC.